These T cell receptor beta chains were read from a single sample in a study of blood T cell repertoires in COVID-19. Some clones are missing from TCRdb's copy, which holds only in-frame ones; the method was immunoSEQ multiplex PCR. The table lists roughly 260,000 clones, around nine tenths of them singletons, with approximately 2.4% in the top ten. Sequenced material: PBMCs or T cells enriched from blood (not recorded which). These receptors came from a woman between 18 and 30 years old who had recovered from COVID-19. Each CDR3 is given with its conserved first and last residue. The order of the fields is V gene, J gene, clone size, D gene, CDR3 DNA, CDR3 protein. D genes are given only for firm matches. Some rows have no size entry. The others give once, few or many, or a class for an expanded clone.

V gene: TRBV12-5
J gene: TRBJ1-1
clone size: .
D gene: .
CDR3 DNA: TGTGCTAGTGGTTTGGGGCCAGTGAACACTGAAGCTTTCTTT
CDR3 protein: CASGLGPVNTEAFF

V gene: TRBV9
J gene: TRBJ2-1
clone size: .
D gene: .
CDR3 DNA: TGTGCCAGCAGCGCATCGGACTCGTCGGGCAATGAGCAGTTCTTC
CDR3 protein: CASSASDSSGNEQFF

V gene: TRBV6-5
J gene: TRBJ1-5
clone size: .
D gene: .
CDR3 DNA: TGTGCCAGCAGCCGGGATTATAGCAATCAGCCCCAGCATTTT
CDR3 protein: CASSRDYSNQPQHF

V gene: TRBV6-5
J gene: TRBJ1-1
clone size: .
D gene: TRBD1
CDR3 DNA: TGTGCCAGTCAACAGGGGCGAGTTACTGAAGCTTTCTTT
CDR3 protein: CASQQGRVTEAFF

V gene: TRBV21-1
J gene: TRBJ2-3
clone size: .
D gene: .
CDR3 DNA: TGTGCCAGCAGCAAATTAGTTACGGACAGGGGGCAATCAGATACGCAGTATTTT
CDR3 protein: CASSKLVTDRGQSDTQYF

V gene: TRBV19
J gene: TRBJ1-4
clone size: .
D gene: TRBD1
CDR3 DNA: TGTGCCAGTAGCGAAACAGGGGATGAAAAACTGTTTTTT
CDR3 protein: CASSETGDEKLFF

V gene: TRBV28
J gene: TRBJ1-4
clone size: .
D gene: .
CDR3 DNA: TGTGCCAGCAGTGGCGGGAATAGAGGTGAAAAACTGTTTTTT
CDR3 protein: CASSGGNRGEKLFF

V gene: TRBV20-1
J gene: TRBJ2-7
clone size: .
D gene: .
CDR3 DNA: TGCAGTGCGCCACTCTCCTACGAGCAGTACTTC
CDR3 protein: CSAPLSYEQYF

V gene: TRBV6-2/TRBV6-3
J gene: TRBJ2-7
clone size: .
D gene: .
CDR3 DNA: TGTGCCAGCAGTTATGCGGGACGGGACTACGAGCAGTACTTC
CDR3 protein: CASSYAGRDYEQYF

V gene: TRBV28
J gene: TRBJ1-3
clone size: .
D gene: .
CDR3 DNA: TGTGCCACCCGACGGAGGAATACCTCTGGAAACACCATATATTTT
CDR3 protein: CATRRRNTSGNTIYF

V gene: TRBV15
J gene: TRBJ1-6
clone size: .
D gene: TRBD1
CDR3 DNA: TGTGCCACCAGCAGAACCGGGACAGGGGCGGGGACCCTCCACTTT
CDR3 protein: CATSRTGTGAGTLHF

V gene: TRBV30
J gene: TRBJ2-7
clone size: .
D gene: .
CDR3 DNA: TGTGCCTGGAGTGCCACGCGACAGGACGAGCAGTACTTC
CDR3 protein: CAWSATRQDEQYF

V gene: TRBV2
J gene: TRBJ2-1
clone size: once
D gene: .
CDR3 DNA: TGTGCCAGCAGTGAAGTTAGGACTAACCTTCCCTACAATGAGCAGTTCTTC
CDR3 protein: CASSEVRTNLPYNEQFF

V gene: TRBV6-2/TRBV6-3
J gene: TRBJ1-6
clone size: .
D gene: .
CDR3 DNA: TGTGCCAGCAGCGCTACAGGGCCGAATTCACCCCTCCACTTT
CDR3 protein: CASSATGPNSPLHF

V gene: TRBV19
J gene: TRBJ2-1
clone size: .
D gene: TRBD2
CDR3 DNA: TGTGCCAGTAGTCCCTTCTTTGCTAGCGGGAGTTATAATGAGCAGTTCTTC
CDR3 protein: CASSPFFASGSYNEQFF

V gene: TRBV24-1
J gene: TRBJ1-5
clone size: .
D gene: .
CDR3 DNA: TGTGCCACCAGTGATTTACACACTACTTATTTT
CDR3 protein: CATSDLHTTYF

V gene: TRBV11-2
J gene: TRBJ2-7
clone size: once
D gene: .
CDR3 DNA: TGTGCCAGCAGCTTAGTAGGCGGCCTCTCCTACGAGCAGTACTTC
CDR3 protein: CASSLVGGLSYEQYF

V gene: TRBV5-4
J gene: TRBJ2-5
clone size: .
D gene: TRBD2
CDR3 DNA: TGTGCCAGCAGCTTGGGGGGCCCAACTAGCGCGGAGACCCAGTACTTC
CDR3 protein: CASSLGGPTSAETQYF

V gene: TRBV29-1
J gene: TRBJ2-7
clone size: once
D gene: .
CDR3 DNA: TGCAGCGTTGCTCCCAGGGCAGGGGCATACGAGCAGTACTTC
CDR3 protein: CSVAPRAGAYEQYF

V gene: TRBV2
J gene: TRBJ1-1
clone size: .
D gene: TRBD1
CDR3 DNA: TGTGCCAGCAGTGAATCCGGCAGGGGGCGATCTGAAGCTTTCTTT
CDR3 protein: CASSESGRGRSEAFF

V gene: TRBV2
J gene: TRBJ2-3
clone size: .
D gene: TRBD1
CDR3 DNA: TGTGCCAGCAGTCTGAGGACAGGGGGGGCAGATACGCAGTATTTT
CDR3 protein: CASSLRTGGADTQYF

V gene: TRBV7-2
J gene: TRBJ2-3
clone size: .
D gene: TRBD2
CDR3 DNA: TGTGCCAGCAGCTTAGCTACTAGCGGGGGCACAGATACGCAGTATTTT
CDR3 protein: CASSLATSGGTDTQYF

V gene: TRBV10-3
J gene: TRBJ1-1
clone size: .
D gene: TRBD1
CDR3 DNA: TGTGCCATCAGCGGATGGGACAGTGGGGACACTGAAGCTTTCTTT
CDR3 protein: CAISGWDSGDTEAFF

V gene: TRBV12-5
J gene: TRBJ2-3
clone size: .
D gene: TRBD1
CDR3 DNA: TGTGCTAGTGGGCGGCCCATAGGGGGCCTAACAGATACGCAGTATTTT
CDR3 protein: CASGRPIGGLTDTQYF

V gene: TRBV30
J gene: TRBJ2-3
clone size: .
D gene: .
CDR3 DNA: TGTGCCTGGAGTCTCAGCAGCAGAGGTCCAGATACGCAGTATTTT
CDR3 protein: CAWSLSSRGPDTQYF

V gene: TRBV9
J gene: TRBJ2-1
clone size: .
D gene: .
CDR3 DNA: TGTGCCAGCAGCGTAGCGCTTCGGGCGACAGATTCTGAGCAGTTCTTC
CDR3 protein: CASSVALRATDSEQFF

V gene: TRBV7-8
J gene: TRBJ2-7
clone size: .
D gene: .
CDR3 DNA: TGTGCCAGCTTAGGGGCAGAGAAAACCTACGAGCAGTACTTC
CDR3 protein: CASLGAEKTYEQYF

V gene: TRBV6-1
J gene: TRBJ1-3
clone size: .
D gene: TRBD1
CDR3 DNA: TGTGCCAGCAGTGAACGACAGGGGGTGCGCTCTGGAAACACCATATATTTT
CDR3 protein: CASSERQGVRSGNTIYF

V gene: TRBV15
J gene: TRBJ1-5
clone size: .
D gene: .
CDR3 DNA: TGTGCCACCAGCAGAGTGGGGCAGGGGAGTCAGCCCCAGCATTTT
CDR3 protein: CATSRVGQGSQPQHF

V gene: TRBV6-4
J gene: TRBJ2-3
clone size: .
D gene: TRBD1
CDR3 DNA: TGTGCCAGCAGTGACGACAGGGACACAGATACGCAGTATTTT
CDR3 protein: CASSDDRDTDTQYF

V gene: TRBV6-5
J gene: TRBJ1-5
clone size: .
D gene: .
CDR3 DNA: TGTGCCAGCAGGAGACATAATAGCAATCAGCCCCAGCATTTT
CDR3 protein: CASRRHNSNQPQHF

V gene: TRBV7-9
J gene: TRBJ2-5
clone size: .
D gene: TRBD2
CDR3 DNA: TGTGCCAGCAGCTCTCGGACTAGTATGGAGACCCAGTACTTC
CDR3 protein: CASSSRTSMETQYF

V gene: TRBV4-3
J gene: TRBJ2-1
clone size: .
D gene: TRBD1
CDR3 DNA: TGCGCCAGCAGCCAACGGGACAGGGGGCGCGAAAATGAGCAGTTCTTC
CDR3 protein: CASSQRDRGRENEQFF

V gene: TRBV27
J gene: TRBJ1-2
clone size: .
D gene: .
CDR3 DNA: TGTGCCAGCAGTTCCCAGCCGACAGGTTTCCCCTACACCTTC
CDR3 protein: CASSSQPTGFPYTF

V gene: TRBV9
J gene: TRBJ1-2
clone size: .
D gene: TRBD1
CDR3 DNA: TGTGCCAGCAGCGTACAGGCGGGGACAGCGAACTATGGCTACACCTTC
CDR3 protein: CASSVQAGTANYGYTF

V gene: TRBV4-2
J gene: TRBJ2-1
clone size: .
D gene: .
CDR3 DNA: TGTGCCAGCAGCCAAGGGCTCTCCTACAATGAGCAGTTCTTC
CDR3 protein: CASSQGLSYNEQFF

V gene: TRBV27
J gene: TRBJ2-3
clone size: once
D gene: TRBD2
CDR3 DNA: TGTGCCAGCAGTGTCCTAGCGGGGAACACAGATACGCAGTATTTT
CDR3 protein: CASSVLAGNTDTQYF

V gene: TRBV19
J gene: TRBJ1-5
clone size: .
D gene: .
CDR3 DNA: TGTGCCAGTAGTATTGGCCAGGGGCCGGGGAATCAGCCCCAGCATTTT
CDR3 protein: CASSIGQGPGNQPQHF

V gene: TRBV7-9
J gene: TRBJ1-1
clone size: .
D gene: .
CDR3 DNA: TGTGCCAGCAGCGGTATGAGAGTCGCTGAAGCTTTCTTT
CDR3 protein: CASSGMRVAEAFF

V gene: TRBV5-1
J gene: TRBJ2-7
clone size: .
D gene: .
CDR3 DNA: TGCGCCAGCAGCGACTCCCTATCTTCAGGGTTACCCTACGAGCAGTACTTC
CDR3 protein: CASSDSLSSGLPYEQYF

V gene: TRBV9
J gene: TRBJ2-6
clone size: .
D gene: .
CDR3 DNA: TGTGCCAGCAGCGTACCCAGAGGCTCTGGGGCCAACGTCCTGACTTTC
CDR3 protein: CASSVPRGSGANVLTF

V gene: TRBV13
J gene: TRBJ2-7
clone size: .
D gene: TRBD1
CDR3 DNA: TGTGCCAGCAGCCCCGACGGCGGCAGGGGGCACGAGCAGTACTTC
CDR3 protein: CASSPDGGRGHEQYF

V gene: TRBV3-1/TRBV3-2
J gene: TRBJ2-5
clone size: .
D gene: .
CDR3 DNA: TGTGCCAGCAGCCAAAGCCCCGGGGAGACCCAGTACTTC
CDR3 protein: CASSQSPGETQYF

V gene: TRBV5-4
J gene: TRBJ1-2
clone size: .
D gene: .
CDR3 DNA: TGTGCCAGCAGCCGGGAGGGCTTCTATGGCTACACCTTC
CDR3 protein: CASSREGFYGYTF

V gene: TRBV7-8
J gene: TRBJ2-3
clone size: .
D gene: TRBD2
CDR3 DNA: TGTGCCAGCAGCTTAATAGCGGGAGGGGGGAGCACAGATACGCAGTATTTT
CDR3 protein: CASSLIAGGGSTDTQYF

V gene: TRBV4-3
J gene: TRBJ2-7
clone size: .
D gene: .
CDR3 DNA: TGCGCCAGCAGCCAAGAGTGGGGGCCTAGCTCCTACGAGCAGTACTTC
CDR3 protein: CASSQEWGPSSYEQYF

V gene: TRBV11-2
J gene: TRBJ1-5
clone size: .
D gene: .
CDR3 DNA: TGTGCCAGCAGCTTAACGGGATGGCCCCAGCATTTT
CDR3 protein: CASSLTGWPQHF

V gene: TRBV11-2
J gene: TRBJ2-7
clone size: .
D gene: .
CDR3 DNA: TGTGCCAGCAGCCCCACCCCAACTTACGAGCAGTACTTC
CDR3 protein: CASSPTPTYEQYF

V gene: TRBV5-4
J gene: TRBJ2-3
clone size: .
D gene: .
CDR3 DNA: TGTGCCAGCAGCTTGGTTGGTTGGCGGCGGAGCACAGATACGCAGTATTTT
CDR3 protein: CASSLVGWRRSTDTQYF